A selection of T cell receptor beta chains follows, all from one sample in a study of control samples from healthy donors and cancer patients. Sequencing was performed with immunoSEQ multiplex PCR; in TCRdb, only in-frame clones are kept and a portion is missing. The table records under 450,000 clones, 80% to 95% of them present only once. Sequences were obtained from PBMCs. The source of these receptors is a man aged 35 to 55 with head and neck cancer. Each CDR3 is given with its conserved first and last residue. The order of the fields is clone size, J gene, V gene, D gene, CDR3 protein, CDR3 DNA. A D gene is named only where the DNA matches it firmly. Not all rows give a size; the values are once, few, many and, for expanded clones, a class.

size: once; J: TRBJ1-6; V: TRBV30; D: TRBD1; CDR3: CAWNVRTGGNSPLHF; DNA: TGTGCCTGGAACGTGAGGACAGGGGGGAATTCACCCCTCCACTTT
size: .; J: TRBJ1-1; V: TRBV13; D: .; CDR3: CASSLGMRGEAFF; DNA: TGTGCCAGCAGCTTAGGTATGCGGGGTGAAGCTTTCTTT
size: .; J: TRBJ2-7; V: TRBV7-2; D: .; CDR3: CASSEGGDKSYEQYF; DNA: TGTGCCAGCAGCGAAGGCGGAGACAAATCCTACGAGCAGTACTTC
size: .; J: TRBJ1-5; V: TRBV19; D: .; CDR3: CASSIGRGVGNQPQHF; DNA: TGTGCCAGTAGTATAGGGAGGGGTGTTGGCAATCAGCCCCAGCATTTT
size: few; J: TRBJ1-5; V: TRBV27; D: TRBD1; CDR3: CASGQGRNQPQHF; DNA: TGTGCCAGCGGACAGGGGCGCAATCAGCCCCAGCATTTT
size: .; J: TRBJ2-1; V: TRBV6-6; D: .; CDR3: CATHPQGAAYNEQFF; DNA: TGTGCCACCCACCCCCAGGGAGCGGCCTACAATGAGCAGTTCTTC
size: .; J: TRBJ2-7; V: TRBV5-4; D: .; CDR3: CASSPGGQSYEQYF; DNA: TGTGCCAGCAGCCCGGGGGGACAATCCTACGAGCAGTACTTC
size: .; J: TRBJ1-5; V: TRBV19; D: .; CDR3: CASSTTNTGQWPQHF; DNA: TGTGCCAGTAGTACAACGAATACAGGGCAATGGCCCCAGCATTTT
size: .; J: TRBJ2-7; V: TRBV21-1; D: .; CDR3: CASSPGTGVTYEQYF; DNA: TGTGCCAGCAGCCCCGGGACAGGGGTCACCTACGAGCAGTACTTC
size: .; J: TRBJ1-1; V: TRBV12-3/TRBV12-4; D: .; CDR3: CASSLSSSLEAFF; DNA: TGTGCCAGCAGTTTAAGTTCATCATTGGAAGCTTTCTTT
size: .; J: TRBJ2-5; V: TRBV13; D: .; CDR3: CASSWGSAGAYQETQYF; DNA: TGTGCCAGCAGCTGGGGTTCTGCGGGGGCGTACCAAGAGACCCAGTACTTC
size: once; J: TRBJ2-5; V: TRBV23-1; D: TRBD2; CDR3: CATGGDQETQYF; DNA: TGCGCCACCGGGGGGGACCAAGAGACCCAGTACTTC
size: .; J: TRBJ1-2; V: TRBV18; D: .; CDR3: CASSPQLTHPSYGYTF; DNA: TGTGCCAGCTCACCCCAACTGACACATCCTTCCTATGGCTACACCTTC
size: .; J: TRBJ2-1; V: TRBV4-1; D: .; CDR3: CAVPAEDRPWGGDEQFF; DNA: TGCGCCGTACCCGCCGAGGACAGACCCTGGGGGGGGGATGAGCAGTTCTTC
size: once; J: TRBJ1-1; V: TRBV4-3; D: .; CDR3: CASSQDHRGNTEAFF; DNA: TGCGCCAGCAGCCAAGATCATCGGGGAAACACTGAAGCTTTCTTT
size: .; J: TRBJ2-7; V: TRBV19; D: .; CDR3: CASSIAADTSSSYEQYF; DNA: TGTGCCAGTAGTATCGCCGCGGACACCTCAAGCTCCTACGAGCAGTACTTC
size: once; J: TRBJ2-2; V: TRBV12-5; D: TRBD1; CDR3: CASGKAPGTGGVGNTGELFF; DNA: TGTGCTAGTGGTAAAGCCCCCGGGACAGGGGGCGTGGGGAACACCGGGGAGCTGTTTTTT
size: .; J: TRBJ1-6; V: TRBV25-1; D: TRBD1; CDR3: CASSWDRDNSPLHF; DNA: TGTGCCAGCTCGTGGGACAGGGACAATTCACCCCTCCACTTT
size: .; J: TRBJ1-5; V: TRBV30; D: TRBD1; CDR3: CAWSPGTGALYSNQPQHF; DNA: TGTGCCTGGAGTCCCGGGACAGGGGCCCTTTATAGCAATCAGCCCCAGCATTTT
size: .; J: TRBJ1-4; V: TRBV5-1; D: .; CDR3: CASSLTGSGNEKLFF; DNA: TGCGCCAGCAGCCTCACAGGATCGGGTAATGAAAAACTGTTTTTT
size: .; J: TRBJ1-2; V: TRBV19; D: TRBD1; CDR3: CASSSGGDYGYTF; DNA: TGTGCCAGTAGTTCAGGGGGTGACTATGGCTACACCTTC
size: .; J: TRBJ2-7; V: TRBV30; D: .; CDR3: CAWSGRPSSEQYF; DNA: TGTGCCTGGAGTGGGCGACCGAGTAGCGAGCAGTACTTC
size: .; J: TRBJ2-2; V: TRBV7-2; D: .; CDR3: CASSRYRTGELFF; DNA: TGTGCCAGCAGCCGTTACCGGACCGGGGAGCTGTTTTTT
size: .; J: TRBJ2-1; V: TRBV7-6; D: .; CDR3: CASSLEVRGGYNEQFF; DNA: TGTGCCAGCAGCTTAGAGGTCAGGGGGGGTTACAATGAGCAGTTCTTC
size: .; J: TRBJ1-1; V: TRBV18; D: .; CDR3: CASSPLGANTEAFF; DNA: TGTGCCAGCTCACCATTGGGGGCGAACACTGAAGCTTTCTTT
size: .; J: TRBJ1-5; V: TRBV4-3; D: .; CDR3: CASSQDRQKHQPQHF; DNA: TGCGCCAGCAGCCAAGATCGGCAGAAACATCAGCCCCAGCATTTT
size: .; J: TRBJ2-7; V: TRBV18; D: .; CDR3: CASSTNYNSYEQYF; DNA: TGTGCCAGCTCAACGAACTATAACAGCTACGAGCAGTACTTC
size: .; J: TRBJ2-2; V: TRBV10-1; D: .; CDR3: CASSDTGELFF; DNA: TGCGCCAGCAGTGACACCGGGGAGCTGTTTTTT
size: few; J: TRBJ1-5; V: TRBV2; D: .; CDR3: CASKGESNQPQHF; DNA: TGTGCCAGCAAGGGAGAGAGCAATCAGCCCCAGCATTTT
size: .; J: TRBJ1-1; V: TRBV19; D: .; CDR3: CASRQTRGTEAFF; DNA: TGTGCCAGCAGACAGACAAGAGGGACTGAAGCTTTCTTT
size: .; J: TRBJ2-1; V: TRBV19; D: TRBD2; CDR3: CASCNPVSGKIVNEQFF; DNA: TGTGCCAGTTGTAACCCAGTTAGCGGGAAGATCGTAAATGAGCAGTTCTTC
size: .; J: TRBJ2-7; V: TRBV11-1; D: .; CDR3: CASSVGRGEQYF; DNA: TGTGCCAGCAGCGTGGGACGGGGTGAGCAGTACTTC
size: .; J: TRBJ2-1; V: TRBV3-1/TRBV3-2; D: TRBD2; CDR3: CASSQAGGAGVLSVQFF; DNA: TGTGCCAGCAGCCAAGCCGGCGGGGCGGGAGTCCTATCGGTGCAGTTCTTC
size: .; J: TRBJ2-1; V: TRBV5-1; D: .; CDR3: CASSSPFDGQSSYNEQFF; DNA: TGCGCCAGCAGCTCCCCATTCGACGGGCAAAGCTCCTACAATGAGCAGTTCTTC
size: .; J: TRBJ1-1; V: TRBV6-2/TRBV6-3; D: .; CDR3: CASSYSNAQVAEAFF; DNA: TGTGCCAGCAGTTACTCGAATGCCCAGGTTGCTGAAGCTTTCTTT
size: .; J: TRBJ2-2; V: TRBV4-2; D: .; CDR3: CASSREPGTLSTGELFF; DNA: TGTGCCAGCAGCCGGGAACCGGGGACGCTCTCCACCGGGGAGCTGTTTTTT
size: once; J: TRBJ1-1; V: TRBV28; D: .; CDR3: CASSLYTEAFF; DNA: TGTGCCAGCAGCCTATACACTGAAGCTTTCTTT
size: .; J: TRBJ2-2; V: TRBV29-1; D: .; CDR3: CSASLAWDTGELFF; DNA: TGCAGCGCTTCACTAGCCTGGGACACCGGGGAGCTGTTTTTT
size: .; J: TRBJ2-5; V: TRBV7-8; D: .; CDR3: CASHSGYQETQYF; DNA: TGTGCCAGCCATAGCGGATACCAAGAGACCCAGTACTTC
size: .; J: TRBJ2-2; V: TRBV28; D: TRBD1; CDR3: CASSLAGTANTGELFF; DNA: TGTGCCAGCAGTTTAGCCGGGACAGCCAACACCGGGGAGCTGTTTTTT
size: .; J: TRBJ2-7; V: TRBV28; D: TRBD2; CDR3: CASRGGSYEQYF; DNA: TGTGCCAGCAGGGGAGGGTCCTACGAGCAGTACTTC
size: .; J: TRBJ2-5; V: TRBV11-2; D: .; CDR3: CASSLTGGGQETQYF; DNA: TGTGCCAGCAGCTTAACCGGTGGGGGGCAAGAGACCCAGTACTTC
size: .; J: TRBJ2-7; V: TRBV10-3; D: .; CDR3: CAIRGRAYEQYF; DNA: TGTGCCATCAGGGGGCGAGCCTACGAGCAGTACTTC
size: .; J: TRBJ2-1; V: TRBV28; D: .; CDR3: CASSFIGQRAEQFF; DNA: TGTGCCAGCAGTTTCATTGGCCAGCGGGCTGAGCAGTTCTTC
size: .; J: TRBJ1-2; V: TRBV12-5; D: TRBD1; CDR3: CASGQGGDGYTF; DNA: TGTGCTAGTGGCCAGGGGGGGGATGGCTACACCTTC
size: .; J: TRBJ2-7; V: TRBV5-4; D: .; CDR3: CASSPKVSSSYEQYF; DNA: TGTGCCAGCAGCCCGAAGGTTTCTTCCTCCTACGAGCAGTACTTC